The text below deals with one T cell receptor (beta chain). Its antigen is unknown. PCR involved 60 Vbeta and 13 Jbeta primers. TCRdb's copy holds only in-frame clones and misses some; the assay was immunoSEQ multiplex PCR. In the table there are 300,000 or so clones, almost 85% of which are singletons. V lost 1 base to trimming and J lost 7 bases; unmatched junction nucleotides: 7. This CDR3 is built from 16 residues. Germline-derived CDR1 and CDR2 are SGHTA and FQGNSA. The study sampled nominally healthy donors, though unrecorded immune exposures were likely. This sample stems from a study of cytomegalovirus exposure and HLA in healthy donors. Study-wide points: Sequencing had likely introduced a cluster of highly shared sequence variants as an artifact. Most of the CMV-associated TCR beta chains (in a later analysis) appeared to be HLA-restricted. Most observed TCR sequences were rare, whereas some public TCRs were detected in many donors.

The gene calls are TRBV7-2 and TRBJ2-1, with 10 positions matching TRBD2. The sample was PBMCs. The TCR sequence derives from a woman between 40 and 50 years old in good health and CMV-seropositive. The DNA for the CDR3 is TGTGCCAGCAGCTTAGGAGGGGGACTAGCGAGGAATGAGCAGTTCTTC. Encoded protein: CASSLGGGLARNEQFF. Filled out from reference TRBV7-2 and TRBJ2-1, the complete variable domain reads GAGVSQSPSNKVTEKGKDVELRCDPISGHTALYWYRQSLGQGLEFLIYFQGNSAPDKSGLPSDRFSAERTGGSVSTLTIQRTQQEDSAVYLCASSLGGGLARNEQFFGPGTRLTVL.